The source of this T cell receptor (beta chain) is a study of T cell responses to AZD1222 COVID-19 vaccine. A note on this clone: Its antigen is not identified.

The J segment lost 6 bases and the V segment lost 6 bases, leaving 6 bases of the junction unmatched. The CDR3 is made up of 14 amino acids. Germline V CDR1 and CDR2: MNHEY, SVGAGI. Overall study findings and caveats: Of spike-specific TCRs, nearly half reportedly target regions left unmutated in variants. Dominant at 160-218 and 743-854, vaccine-associated CD4 TCRs also spanned spike.

The table came from immunoSEQ multiplex PCR; TCRdb's copy has only in-frame clones and leaves some out. The table has about 180,000 clones, 85% to 90% seen once. Sequencing used peripheral blood, obtained on day 0 of AZD1222 vaccination. This clonotype was obtained from an adult in good health. V usage is TRBV6-5 and J usage is TRBJ2-2; the match to TRBD1 covers 8 bases. CDR3 DNA: TGTGCCAGCAGGCCTCCAGGGGGCCCCGGGGAGCTGTTTTTT. Protein product: CASRPPGGPGELFF.